Sequencing of this TCR beta chain was carried out in a study of T cell repertoires in cytomegalovirus infection. The study, taken as a whole, reports: Ex vivo, HLA-C-restricted CMV-specific TCR beta clonotypes prevailed over the rest of the response.

The germline V gene has CDR1 SGHVS and CDR2 FNYEAQ. V was trimmed by 7 bases and J by 7 bases, leaving 14 bases between them. CDR3 length: 13 residues. This clonotype was counted only a few times. Its matching antigen is unknown. TCRdb itself ran the reads through MiXCR, one entry per CDR3 protein. The sample lists more than 400,000 distinct CDR3 sequences, about 25% occurring once. The sequence was obtained from a human donor in good health (CMV status not recorded). Some clones in this sample may be carry-over from other donors' samples. The sequencing sample was made of PBMCs. The V and J genes are TRBV7-6 and TRBJ2-1; tentatively, D is TRBD2 (5 bases). The CDR3, as DNA: TGTGCCAGCACCCGGGAACAAAGGAATGAGCAGTTCTTC. The encoded protein is CASTREQRNEQFF. Using reference TRBV7-6 and TRBJ2-1 for the parts outside the CDR3, the full variable domain is GAGVSQSPRYKVTKRGQDVALRCDPISGHVSLYWYRQALGQGPEFLTYFNYEAQQDKSGLPNDRFSAERPEGSISTLTIQRTEQRDSAMYRCASTREQRNEQFFGPGTRLTVL.